Listed here are 32 T cell receptor beta chains from one sample, sequenced in a study of T-cell memory formation after mild COVID-19. In TCRdb, the 5' RACE reads were re-called with MiXCR into one record per CDR3 protein. Of 350,000 to 500,000 distinct CDR3 sequences listed, more than 15% are singletons. The sequencing input was PBMCs or a T cell subset sorted from them (not recorded which). The source of these receptors is a man aged 18 to 29 who had mild COVID-19 (a few samples of this study predate the infection). Cell type and time point are not known.

V and J are TRBV7-6 and TRBJ2-7; D is perhaps TRBD1 (6 bases). CDR1 and CDR2 from the germline V gene are SGHVS and FNYEAQ. The CDR3 spans 15 residues. Trimming took off 5 bases at V and 2 bases at J, with 16 bases between the two ends. The CDR3 DNA is TGTGCCAGCAGCCAAACGTCAGGGGTCCCCTACGAGCAGTACTTC. Protein: CASSQTSGVPYEQYF.

The CDR3 protein is CASSQDLRGKETQYF. CDR3 DNA: TGCGCCAGCAGCCAAGATCTCCGGGGAAAAGAGACCCAGTACTTC. V gene TRBV4-3 combines with J gene TRBJ2-5; D might be TRBD2 (5 bases). Germline CDR1 is LGHNA and CDR2 is YSLEER. Trimming shortened V by 0 bases and J by 3 bases, and 11 bases separated the two germline ends. CDR3 length: 15 residues.

The chain employs TRBV5-1 and TRBJ1-1, with 9 bases identical to TRBD1. The trim removed 3 bases at V and 9 bases at J, leaving 15 bases unmatched. This CDR3 has 16 amino acids. Looked up from germline, CDR1 is SGHRS and CDR2 is YFSETQ. The CDR3 DNA reads as TGCGCCAGCAGCTCGCTCCTTACAGGGGGCGCCGAGAAAGCTTTCTTT. It encodes CASSSLLTGGAEKAFF.

The chain is built from TRBV29-1 and TRBJ1-1; the D gene is possibly TRBD1 (6 bases). This CDR3 has 14 residues. Trimming left V 4 bases short and J 2 bases short, with 14 bases between. Germline V lookup: CDR1 SQVTM, CDR2 ANQGSEA. The CDR3, as DNA: TGCAGCGTTGGACGGACAGCATTTAACACTGAAGCTTTCTTT. This codes for CSVGRTAFNTEAFF.

This sequence joins TRBV6-5 and TRBJ1-5; 8 bases agree with TRBD1. With 5 bases clipped from V and 5 bases from J, the junction kept 5 bases outside the gene matches. CDR1 is MNHEY, CDR2 SVGAGI, per germline. CDR3 length equals 14 residues. CDR3 in DNA: TGTGCCAGCAGTCCAGGACAGGGCCATCAGCCCCAGCATTTT. Residues: CASSPGQGHQPQHF.

V gene TRBV6-2 or TRBV6-3 combines with J gene TRBJ1-6; TRBD1 matches 8 bases. CDR3 length equals 15 residues. J lost 7 bases, V lost 2 bases, and 4 bases had no gene match. The germline gives CDR1 MNHEY, CDR2 SVGEGT. CDR3 bases: TGTGCCAGCAGTTACCCGGGACAGGCGAATTCACCCCTCCACTTT. It translates to CASSYPGQANSPLHF.

A few counts support this clonotype. In DNA, the CDR3 is TGTGCCAGCACCCGGGCCCCGCTCTATACCGGCTACACCTTC. It translates to CASTRAPLYTGYTF. The chain joins TRBV28 to TRBJ1-2; D is ambiguous. Germline CDR1 MDHEN, CDR2 SYDVKM. V lost 7 bases and J 8 bases, leaving 20 bases between the germline ends. The CDR3 totals 14 residues.

This clonotype has a handful of counts. V is TRBV7-2 and J is TRBJ2-3; possible D gene TRBD1, 6 bases. Germline V gives CDR1 SGHTA, CDR2 FQGNSA. CDR3 length: 13 residues. Deletions cut 6 bases from V and 1 base from J, with 8 bases between. The CDR3 DNA is TGTGCCAGCAGGAAGGGGGGCACAGATACGCAGTATTTT. Translating gives CASRKGGTDTQYF.

Only a few counts were recorded for this clonotype. The V gene is TRBV12-3 or TRBV12-4, the J gene TRBJ1-5; no firm D call. V was shortened by 5 bases and J by 4 bases, with 15 bases between the two germline ends. The CDR3 is 15 residues long. CDR3 nucleotides: TGTGCCAGCAGTCTTCTCAGCTCCCCAAATCAGCCCCAGCATTTT. Translation: CASSLLSSPNQPQHF.

The sample holds a few counts of this clonotype. V and J are TRBV4-1 and TRBJ2-5, with 8 positions matching TRBD1. With 10 bases clipped from V and 5 bases from J, the junction kept 9 bases outside the gene matches. Germline loops: CDR1 MGHRA, CDR2 YSYEKL. CDR3 length: 13 residues. The CDR3 here is CATSDRDEETQYF. CDR3 nucleotides: TGCGCCACCTCGGACAGGGATGAGGAGACCCAGTACTTC.

In its sample, this clonotype was seen a few times. The chain joins TRBV30 to TRBJ1-1, with 8 bases matching TRBD1. Unmatched junction bases numbered 5, after V lost 4 bases and J lost 1 base. This CDR3 region has 14 residues. The germline gives CDR1 GTSNPN, CDR2 SVGIG (reference sequence). The CDR3 sequence is CAWIIRGPNTEAFF. The CDR3 bases are TGTGCCTGGATCATCAGGGGGCCGAACACTGAAGCTTTCTTT.

The chain employs TRBV7-9 and TRBJ2-1, with 9 bases matching TRBD2. This CDR3 contains 15 residues. After removal of 7 bases from V and 4 bases from J, the junction contained 8 bases not matched to a gene. Germline CDR1 and CDR2: SEHNR and FQNEAQ (reference sequence). Written as DNA, the CDR3 is TGTGCCAGCACCCCCGGGCTAGCGGGGTACAATGAGCAGTTCTTC. It yields the protein CASTPGLAGYNEQFF.

The V and J genes are TRBV4-1 and TRBJ2-5; D remains unclear. Germline V CDR1 and CDR2: MGHRA, YSYEKL. CDR3 length equals 14 residues. Trimming took 2 bases from V and 5 from J, leaving 12 bases between them. The DNA of the CDR3 is TGCGCCAGCAGCCAAATAGAGGTCAGGGAGACCCAGTACTTC. Its translation is CASSQIEVRETQYF.

This clonotype was observed a few times. This chain joins TRBV27 and TRBJ2-5; a weak D match, TRBD2 (5 bases). The V gene lost 3 bases and the J gene lost 2 bases, with 16 bases spanning the gap. The V gene's germline CDR1 is MNHEY and CDR2 SMNVEV (reference sequence). The CDR3 has 16 amino acids. As DNA, the CDR3 is TGTGCCAGCAGTTTCCGTGGCGCGAGGGCTCAAGAGACCCAGTACTTC. Translated: CASSFRGARAQETQYF.

The rearrangement uses TRBV20-1 and TRBJ2-1; 12 bases match TRBD2. Germline-derived CDR1 and CDR2 are DFQATT and SNEGSKA (reference sequence). Germline trimming cut 7 bases from V and 0 bases from J; bases unmatched to any gene: 7. CDR3 length equals 16 residues. CDR3 sequence (DNA): TGCAGTGTCGGACTAGCGGGGCGTACCTCCTACAATGAGCAGTTCTTC. Translation gives CSVGLAGRTSYNEQFF.

The rearrangement links TRBV5-6 to TRBJ2-1; 10 nucleotides match TRBD1. The CDR3 contains 14 residues. Per germline, CDR1 SGHDT and CDR2 YYEEEE. Unmatched junction bases numbered 1, after V lost 3 bases and J lost 4 bases. The chain's CDR3 is CASSWGQGYNEQFF. The CDR3 nucleotides are TGTGCCAGCAGCTGGGGACAGGGGTACAATGAGCAGTTCTTC.

The chain joins TRBV29-1 to TRBJ2-3, with TRBD1 identical over 11 bases. V lost 4 bases, J lost 4 bases, and 10 bases stayed unmatched. Germline loops: CDR1 SQVTM, CDR2 ANQGSEA. The CDR3 totals 16 residues. CDR3 DNA sequence: TGCAGCGTTGGAAGGGGACCGGGACAGGGGGCAGATACGCAGTATTTT. Its translation: CSVGRGPGQGADTQYF.

The J gene is TRBJ1-2, the V gene TRBV6-2 or TRBV6-3, with 7 bases aligning to TRBD1. With 5 bases clipped from V and 4 bases from J, the junction kept 10 bases outside the gene matches. This CDR3 region has 15 residues. Germline-derived CDR1 and CDR2 are MNHEY and SVGEGT. This CDR3 reads CASSPRQGGSYGYTF. The DNA of the CDR3 is TGTGCCAGCAGTCCCAGACAGGGCGGGAGCTATGGCTACACCTTC.

The rearrangement uses TRBV7-8 and TRBJ1-5; D is undetermined. The CDR3 totals 15 residues. V lost 2 bases and J lost 3, with 11 bases in between. From germline, CDR1 is SGHVS and CDR2 FQNEAQ. The CDR3 sequence is CASSLRSRINQPQHF. The CDR3 nucleotides are TGTGCCAGCAGCTTAAGGAGCCGTATCAATCAGCCCCAGCATTTT.

This sequence joins TRBV19 and TRBJ1-1; D gene uncertain. V shed 6 bases and J shed 1 base, with 9 bases lying between them. The CDR3 consists of 13 residues. Germline values: CDR1 LNHDA, CDR2 SQIVND (reference sequence). The CDR3 bases are TGTGCCAGTAGCGCTACCAGGAACACTGAAGCTTTCTTT. Amino acid sequence: CASSATRNTEAFF.

This chain connects TRBV2 to TRBJ2-1; D perhaps matches TRBD1 (6 bases). V was pared by 8 bases and J by 6 bases, with 20 bases between. CDR1 and CDR2 from the germline V gene are SNHLY and FYNNEI. The CDR3 runs 15 residues. CDR3 in amino acids: CASPRGSGAFNEQFF. CDR3 coding DNA: TGTGCCAGCCCGAGGGGTTCAGGGGCGTTCAATGAGCAGTTCTTC. Supplemented by reference TRBV2 and TRBJ2-1, the full variable domain reads EPEVTQTPSHQVTQMGQEVILRCVPISNHLYFYWYRQILGQKVEFLVSFYNNEISEKSEIFDDQFSVERPDGSNFTLKIRSTKLEDSAMYFCASPRGSGAFNEQFFGPGTRLTVL.

The genes are TRBV7-2 and TRBJ2-1; D might be TRBD2 (6 bases). Germline values: CDR1 SGHTA, CDR2 FQGNSA. V was pared by 5 bases and J by 1 base, with 12 bases between. The CDR3 is made up of 15 amino acids. CDR3 sequence (DNA): TGTGCCAGCAGCGTACTAGCAGAATCCTACAATGAGCAGTTCTTC. It yields the protein CASSVLAESYNEQFF.

The V gene is TRBV5-1, the J gene TRBJ1-1, with 11 bases fitting TRBD1. With V trimmed by 4 bases and J by 8 bases, 7 bases remained unmatched. Germline CDR1 is SGHRS and CDR2 is YFSETQ. This CDR3 is 14 amino acids long. The CDR3 spells CASSRGQGAAEAFF. The CDR3 nucleotides read TGCGCCAGCAGCCGAGGACAGGGGGCCGCAGAAGCTTTCTTT. Combining the CDR3 with reference TRBV5-1 and TRBJ1-1 gives the whole variable domain KAGVTQTPRYLIKTRGQQVTLSCSPISGHRSVSWYQQTPGQGLQFLFEYFSETQRNKGNFPGRFSGRQFSNSRSEMNVSTLELGDSALYLCASSRGQGAAEAFFGQGTRLTVV.

The V gene is TRBV15, the J gene TRBJ2-3; tentatively, D is TRBD1 (5 bases). V lost 3 bases, J lost 4 bases, and 5 bases lay in between. Germline lookup yields CDR1 LNHNV and CDR2 YYDKDF (reference sequence). CDR3 length equals 12 residues. The CDR3 DNA follows: TGTGCCACCAGCAGCAGGGCAGATACGCAGTATTTT. Residues: CATSSRADTQYF.

This clonotype was counted between two and nine times. This sequence joins TRBV10-3 and TRBJ2-3, with D uncertain. Trimming removed 0 bases from V and 2 bases from J, with 6 bases in between. CDR1 ENHRY and CDR2 SYGVKD come from the germline V gene. The CDR3 runs to 14 residues. DNA for the CDR3: TGTGCCATCAGTGAGTCTCAGTACACAGATACGCAGTATTTT. It codes for CAISESQYTDTQYF.

This chain connects TRBV27 to TRBJ2-3; TRBD1 matches 7 bases. CDR1 is MNHEY, CDR2 SMNVEV, per germline (reference sequence). CDR3 size: 15 residues. Trimming cost V 5 bases and J 6 bases; bases outside gene matches: 11. In nucleotides, the CDR3 is TGTGCCAGCAGTATTGAGGGGGCTGGTTTGGATACGCAGTATTTT. It codes for CASSIEGAGLDTQYF.

This chain connects TRBV11-2 to TRBJ2-6; D unresolved. CDR1 is SGHAT, CDR2 FQNNGV, per germline. The CDR3 length is 14 residues. The V gene lost 6 bases and the J gene lost 8 bases, with 14 bases spanning the gap. The CDR3 DNA reads TGTGCCAGCAGTGCAGGATTGAGGACCAACGTCCTGACTTTC. Protein sequence: CASSAGLRTNVLTF.

The sample holds a few counts of this clonotype. The rearrangement uses TRBV4-1 and TRBJ2-5, with 8 bases fitting TRBD2. Germline CDR1 is MGHRA and CDR2 is YSYEKL. V shed 0 bases, J shed 5 bases, and the junction held 5 bases outside the gene matches. This CDR3 contains 15 residues. The CDR3 nucleotides read TGCGCCAGCAGCCAAGATCCCCGACTAGCGGAGACCCAGTACTTC. Its protein product is CASSQDPRLAETQYF.

V usage is TRBV6-2 or TRBV6-3 and J usage is TRBJ2-7; 8 nucleotides line up with TRBD1. V was clipped by 7 bases and J by 6 bases; unmatched bases: 17. Per germline, CDR1 MNHEY and CDR2 SVGEGT. The CDR3 has 16 residues. In nucleotides, the CDR3 is TGTGCCAGCATTAACCACGACCCGGGACAGGACCGCGAGCAGTACTTC. Translated, it gives CASINHDPGQDREQYF.

V gene TRBV7-9 combines with J gene TRBJ1-1; TRBD1 agrees at 7 bases. From germline, CDR1 is SEHNR and CDR2 FQNEAQ (reference sequence). V shed 4 bases and J 3 bases; nucleotides not matched to a gene: 8. CDR3 length: 15 amino acids. The CDR3 DNA follows: TGTGCCAGCAGCTCGATGACAGGGATTGACACTGAAGCTTTCTTT. Protein product: CASSSMTGIDTEAFF.

The J gene is TRBJ2-5, the V gene TRBV10-2; the D gene could be TRBD1 or TRBD2 (6 bases each). Germline CDR1 WSHSY, CDR2 SAAADI. The CDR3 consists of 14 residues. The germline V and J ends were trimmed by 4 bases and 5 bases, with 14 bases remaining between them. Here the CDR3 reads CASSATTRGETQYF. The CDR3 DNA sequence: TGCGCCAGCAGTGCTACGACTAGGGGGGAGACCCAGTACTTC.

This sequence joins TRBV6-2 or TRBV6-3 and TRBJ1-5; no reliable D call. Trimming cost V 2 bases and J 7 bases, with 9 bases left between them. The CDR3 sequence is 13 residues long. CDR1 and CDR2 from the germline V gene are MNHEY and SVGEGT. The CDR3 coding sequence is TGTGCCAGCAGTTACAGGATCAGCCAGCCCCAGCATTTT. Translation gives CASSYRISQPQHF.